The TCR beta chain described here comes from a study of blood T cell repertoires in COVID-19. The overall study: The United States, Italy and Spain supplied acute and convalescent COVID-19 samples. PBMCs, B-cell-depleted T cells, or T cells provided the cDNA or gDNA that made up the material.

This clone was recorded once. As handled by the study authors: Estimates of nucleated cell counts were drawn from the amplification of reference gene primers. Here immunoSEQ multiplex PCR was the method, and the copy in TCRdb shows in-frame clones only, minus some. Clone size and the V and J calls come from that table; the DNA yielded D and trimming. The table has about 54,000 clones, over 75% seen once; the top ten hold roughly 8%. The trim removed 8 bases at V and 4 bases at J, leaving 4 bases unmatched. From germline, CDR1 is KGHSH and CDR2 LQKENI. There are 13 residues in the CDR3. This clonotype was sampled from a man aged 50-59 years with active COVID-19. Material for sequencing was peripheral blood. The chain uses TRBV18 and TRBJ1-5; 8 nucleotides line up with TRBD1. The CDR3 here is CASRQGSNQPQHF. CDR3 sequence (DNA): TGTGCCAGCAGACAGGGGTCAAATCAGCCCCAGCATTTT.